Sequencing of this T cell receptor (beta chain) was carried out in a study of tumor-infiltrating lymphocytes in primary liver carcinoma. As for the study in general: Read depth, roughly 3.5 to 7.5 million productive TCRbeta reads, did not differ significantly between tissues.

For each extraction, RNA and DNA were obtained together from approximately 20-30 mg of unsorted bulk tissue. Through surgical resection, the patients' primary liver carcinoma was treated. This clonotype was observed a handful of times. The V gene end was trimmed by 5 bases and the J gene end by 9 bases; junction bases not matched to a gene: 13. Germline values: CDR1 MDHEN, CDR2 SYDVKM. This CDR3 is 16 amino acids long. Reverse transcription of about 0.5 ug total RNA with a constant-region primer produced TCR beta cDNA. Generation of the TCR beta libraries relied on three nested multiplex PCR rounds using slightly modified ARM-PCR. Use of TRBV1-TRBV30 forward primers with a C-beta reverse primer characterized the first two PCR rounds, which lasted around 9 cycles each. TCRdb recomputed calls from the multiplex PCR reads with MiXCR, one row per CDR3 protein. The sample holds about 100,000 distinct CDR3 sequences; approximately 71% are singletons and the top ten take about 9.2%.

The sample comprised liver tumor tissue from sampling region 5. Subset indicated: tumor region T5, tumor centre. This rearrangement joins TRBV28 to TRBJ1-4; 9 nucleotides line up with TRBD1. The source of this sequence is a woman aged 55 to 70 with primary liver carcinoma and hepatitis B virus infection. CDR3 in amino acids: CASSPPGQGRRQKLFF. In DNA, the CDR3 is TGTGCCAGCAGTCCTCCGGGACAGGGAAGACGGCAAAAACTGTTTTTT.